This TCR beta chain was retrieved from a study of T cells in Graves' hyperthyroidism and ophthalmopathy. Researchers took RNA transcripts and amplified the TCR beta CDR3 regions from them. The TCR CDR3 was amplified in a first-round RT-PCR using the HTBI primer set. TCRdb processed the multiplex PCR reads anew with MiXCR; each CDR3 protein has one entry. The table has roughly 330,000 distinct CDR3 sequences, approximately 16% seen once; the top ten hold around 35%. The CDR3 extends over 15 amino acids. CDR1 is SQVTM, CDR2 ANQGSEA, per germline. The V gene lost 6 bases and the J gene lost 0 bases, with 16 bases spanning the gap.

The receptor's source is a man aged 25 to 40 with Graves' hyperthyroidism. The V and J genes are TRBV29-1 and TRBJ2-3, with D possibly matching TRBD2 (5 bases). Sequencing used blood. This CDR3 is CSVTKTTFSTDTQYF. The CDR3 region has the DNA TGCAGCGTCACCAAGACTACCTTTAGCACAGATACGCAGTATTTT.